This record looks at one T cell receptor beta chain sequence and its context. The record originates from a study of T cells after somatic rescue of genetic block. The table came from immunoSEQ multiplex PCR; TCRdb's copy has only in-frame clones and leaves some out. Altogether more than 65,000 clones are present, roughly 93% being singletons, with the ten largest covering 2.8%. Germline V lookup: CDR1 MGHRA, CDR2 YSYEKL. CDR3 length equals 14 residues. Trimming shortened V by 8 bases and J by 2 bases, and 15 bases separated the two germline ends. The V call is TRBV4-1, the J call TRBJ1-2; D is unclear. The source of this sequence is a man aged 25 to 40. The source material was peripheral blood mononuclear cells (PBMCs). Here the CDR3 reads CASAADPENYGYTF. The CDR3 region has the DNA TGCGCCAGCGCCGCAGATCCCGAAAACTATGGCTACACCTTC.